The clone carrying this TCR beta chain was found a few times. The germline CDR1 and CDR2 sequences are SGHDN and FVKESK. There are 22 residues in the CDR3. V shed 4 bases and J 4 bases; nucleotides not matched to a gene: 27. These data are taken from a study of blood T cell repertoires in COVID-19. Generated by immunoSEQ multiplex PCR, the TCRdb table keeps only in-frame clones and is missing some. The sample has approximately 210,000 clones; approximately 91% are singletons. The clonotype comes from a woman aged 40-49 years with acute or convalescent COVID-19. Sequencing used peripheral blood. The chain uses TRBV14 and TRBJ2-1; 8 bases match TRBD2. The CDR3 coding sequence is TGTGCCAGCAGCCTTGGGGGTAGAGTGCTGGTAGCGGGGAGTTGGGGATACAATGAGCAGTTCTTC. Translation: CASSLGGRVLVAGSWGYNEQFF.